The 22 T cell receptor beta chains below come from one sample, sequenced in a study of blood T cells in healthy people across ages. Together with a sample-barcoded 5' primer, a J-beta primer mix was included in a second PCR lasting roughly 6 to 12 cycles. Each CDR3 protein gets one entry after TCRdb re-called the 5' RACE reads with MiXCR. In the table there are more than 500,000 distinct CDR3 sequences, approximately 25% of which are singletons. Sequenced: blood. The receptors were gathered from a woman in her 70s in good health.

The chain employs TRBV10-2 and TRBJ1-2, with a weak D call TRBD1 (5 bases). Per the germline V gene, CDR1 is WSHSY and CDR2 is SAAADI. With 3 bases removed from V and 4 bases from J, the gap between germline ends came to 12 bases. The CDR3 is made up of 14 amino acids. CDR3 residues: CASSDGRGVYGYTF. The CDR3 region has the DNA TGCGCCAGCAGTGACGGTCGGGGGGTCTATGGCTACACCTTC.

The CDR3 region is CASSLRFRASGGELFF. CDR3 sequence (DNA): TGTGCCAGCAGCTTAAGGTTTAGGGCTAGCGGCGGGGAGCTGTTTTTT. The V gene is TRBV7-8, the J gene TRBJ2-2; TRBD2 agrees at 7 bases. Germline lookup yields CDR1 SGHVS and CDR2 FQNEAQ. This CDR3 region has 16 residues. V lost 2 bases, J lost 7 bases, and 10 bases stayed unmatched.

This clonotype was seen many times. The chain links TRBV4-3 to TRBJ1-2; D gene uncertain. Germline-derived CDR1 and CDR2 are LGHNA and YSLEER. This CDR3 spans 13 amino acids. V lost 0 bases and J lost 4, with 6 bases in between. CDR3 loop: CASSQDRTYGYTF. As DNA, the CDR3 is TGCGCCAGCAGCCAAGATCGAACCTATGGCTACACCTTC.

There are a few counts of this clonotype. Its ends do not fully match the called genes, so a read error is possible. This sequence joins TRBV6-5 and TRBJ1-3, with TRBD1 matching over 10 bases. CDR1 is MNHEY, CDR2 SVGAGI, per germline. There are 15 residues in the CDR3. The CDR3 loop is CASSPDRGQGNTIHF. The CDR3 DNA reads TGTGCCAGCAGCCCAGACAGGGGGCAAGGAAACACCATACATTTT.

This rearrangement joins TRBV7-3 to TRBJ2-1; 7 nucleotides align to TRBD2. CDR3 length: 12 amino acids. Per the germline V gene, CDR1 is SGHTA and CDR2 is FQGTGA. The trim removed 4 bases at V and 10 bases at J, leaving 4 bases unmatched. The CDR3 region has the DNA TGTGCCAGCAGCTGGGACGGGAGGGAGCAGTTCTTC. Translated: CASSWDGREQFF.

This clonotype was seen more than once but under ten times. This chain uses TRBV7-8 with TRBJ2-5; 8 positions agree with TRBD2. The CDR3 is 15 residues long. Trimming removed 5 bases from V and 4 bases from J; junction bases left unmatched: 9. Germline values: CDR1 SGHVS, CDR2 FQNEAQ. CDR3 in DNA: TGTGCCAGCAGCAACACGGGGGGGGGCCGAGAGACCCAGTACTTC. Protein: CASSNTGGGRETQYF.

The sample holds a few counts of this clonotype. The J gene is TRBJ2-3, the V gene TRBV4-3; D gene uncertain. The CDR3 sequence is 13 residues long. Germline V gives CDR1 LGHNA, CDR2 YSLEER. Trimming pared 0 bases from V and 4 bases from J, leaving 5 bases between. The CDR3 is CASSQEAPDTQYF. Written as DNA, the CDR3 is TGCGCCAGCAGCCAAGAGGCCCCAGATACGCAGTATTTT.

As DNA, the CDR3 is TGCGCCAGCAGCCAGGATGGGGGACGAAGCTCTGGGGCCAACGTCCTGACTTTC. Its protein is CASSQDGGRSSGANVLTF. The chain is built from TRBV4-3 and TRBJ2-6; TRBD1 or TRBD2 may be the D gene (5 bases each). Trimming removed 3 bases from V and 0 bases from J, with 15 bases in between. There are 18 residues in the CDR3. Germline loops: CDR1 LGHNA, CDR2 YSLEER.

This clonotype was counted a few times. The genes are TRBV20-1 and TRBJ2-2, with D unresolved. There are 14 residues in the CDR3. V dropped 3 bases and J dropped 1 base, with 9 bases sitting between them. CDR1 and CDR2 from the germline V gene are DFQATT and SNEGSKA (reference sequence). The CDR3, as DNA: TGCAGTGCTAGGGCGGACGGGAACACCGGGGAGCTGTTTTTT. Amino acid sequence: CSARADGNTGELFF.

The chain combines TRBV7-9 with TRBJ1-1; 7 nucleotides agree with TRBD1. CDR1 is SEHNR, CDR2 FQNEAQ, per germline (reference sequence). The V segment lost 11 bases and the J segment 7 bases; nucleotides outside the gene matches: 13. The CDR3 covers 13 residues. The CDR3 DNA sequence: TGTGCCGGCGGGGATACAGGGGTCGTTGAAGCTTTCTTT. It codes for CAGGDTGVVEAFF. Variable domain in full (rest from reference TRBV7-9 and TRBJ1-1): DTGVSQNPRHKITKRGQNVTFRCDPISEHNRLYWYRQTLGQGPEFLTYFQNEAQLEKSRLLSDRFSAERPKGSFSTLEIQRTEQGDSAMYLCAGGDTGVVEAFFGQGTRLTVV.

This clonotype was observed at least ten times. The chain is built from TRBV5-6 and TRBJ1-4; TRBD1 might be the D (5 bases). The CDR3 covers 14 residues. Trimming cost V 5 bases and J 4 bases, with 12 bases left between them. CDR1 and CDR2 from the germline V gene are SGHDT and YYEEEE. The CDR3 coding sequence is TGTGCCAGCAGTTTGACAGTGCTTAATGAAAAACTGTTTTTT. As protein: CASSLTVLNEKLFF.

This clonotype was observed many times. The V call is TRBV10-3, the J call TRBJ2-5, with D uncertain. The CDR3 runs to 13 residues. Looked up from germline, CDR1 is ENHRY and CDR2 is SYGVKD. Trimming removed 3 bases from V and 4 bases from J, with 9 bases in between. The CDR3 is CAISESPGETQYF. DNA of the CDR3: TGTGCCATCAGTGAATCGCCTGGAGAGACCCAGTACTTC.

Worth noting for this clonotype: One junction end does not reproduce the germline sequence, and a read error may be involved. The chain is built from TRBV3-1 and TRBJ1-2; 8 nucleotides line up with TRBD1. Germline V gives CDR1 LGHDT, CDR2 YNNKEL (reference sequence). The CDR3 is 13 amino acids. The chain's CDR3 is CASSPDRGYGHTF. The CDR3 DNA is TGTGCCAGCAGTCCCGACAGGGGTTATGGCCACACCTTC.

To note about this clonotype: Relative to the germline gene, one junction end is altered; a read error may explain this. This chain uses TRBV12-3 or TRBV12-4 with TRBJ1-4; 10 nucleotides agree with TRBD1. The CDR3 spans 14 residues. The CDR3 is CANSLTGGYEKLFF. The CDR3 DNA is TGTGCCAACAGTTTGACAGGGGGCTATGAAAAACTGTTTTTT.

Turning to this clonotype: Given the absence of the conserved phenylalanine or tryptophan at the CDR3 end, a read error is likely. This chain joins TRBV7-9 and TRBJ2-1; 9 bases align to TRBD2. The J call is uncertain, as TRBJ2-5 better fits the DNA end. Germline V lookup: CDR1 SEHNR, CDR2 FQNEAQ (reference sequence). The CDR3 runs to 18 residues. This CDR3 reads CASSFPVRGGVREETQYL. CDR3 nucleotide sequence: TGTGCCAGCAGCTTTCCGGTGCGGGGGGGCGTGAGGGAAGAGACCCAGTACCTC.

The chain joins TRBV29-1 to TRBJ1-2; D call uncertain. CDR1 is SQVTM, CDR2 ANQGSEA, per germline. CDR3 length: 14 amino acids. V shed 2 bases and J shed 0 bases, with 10 bases lying between them. This CDR3 reads CSVEKPGSNYGYTF. The CDR3 nucleotides are TGCAGCGTTGAAAAACCCGGCTCTAACTATGGCTACACCTTC.

The rearrangement joins TRBV7-2 to TRBJ2-3; TRBD2 aligns across 10 bases. Unmatched junction bases numbered 7, after V lost 5 bases and J lost 5 bases. The germline V gene has CDR1 SGHTA and CDR2 FQGNSA. This CDR3 comprises 15 residues. CDR3 nucleotide sequence: TGTGCCAGCAGCATAAGCGGGGGGGCGGGAGATACGCAGTATTTT. Residues: CASSISGGAGDTQYF.

The V and J genes are TRBV5-1 and TRBJ2-3; 9 nucleotides align to TRBD2. Germline values: CDR1 SGHRS, CDR2 YFSETQ. Losses at the gene ends were 0 bases for V and 3 bases for J; bases not matched to a gene: 2. The CDR3 covers 15 residues. The CDR3 DNA sequence: TGCGCCAGCAGCTTGGCTAGCGGGACTACAGATACGCAGTATTTT. Its translation: CASSLASGTTDTQYF.

This clonotype was detected a few times. The chain uses TRBV6-2 or TRBV6-3 and TRBJ1-1; D gene unclear. The CDR3 sequence is 13 residues long. The germline V gene has CDR1 MNHEY and CDR2 SVGEGT. V was pared by 0 bases and J by 13 bases, with 15 bases between. CDR3 residues: CASSYSIDLGGFF. The CDR3 region has the DNA TGTGCCAGCAGTTACTCGATAGATCTGGGCGGTTTCTTT.

The V and J genes are TRBV29-1 and TRBJ1-1, with D maybe TRBD1 (5 bases). The CDR3 totals 14 residues. V lost 6 bases to trimming and J lost 0 bases, with 14 bases between them. The germline gives CDR1 SQVTM, CDR2 ANQGSEA. Here the CDR3 reads CSVGTGYMNTEAFF. The CDR3 coding sequence is TGCAGCGTCGGCACAGGTTATATGAACACTGAAGCTTTCTTT.

The chain employs TRBV4-3 and TRBJ1-2, with 9 bases aligning to TRBD1. V shed 1 base, J shed 7 bases, and the junction held 13 bases outside the gene matches. Germline CDR1 is LGHNA and CDR2 is YSLEER. There are 17 residues in the CDR3. The DNA for the CDR3 is TGCGCCAGCAGCCAAGGCCCTATACAGGGGGCCAAATCTGGCTACACCTTC. Its translation is CASSQGPIQGAKSGYTF.

The CDR3 here is CASSPSGGRTYNEQFF. The CDR3 DNA follows: TGTGCCAGCAGCCCCAGCGGGGGTCGGACCTACAATGAGCAGTTCTTC. The V and J genes are TRBV7-2 and TRBJ2-1; 8 bases agree with TRBD2. V was pared by 5 bases and J by 2 bases, with 8 bases of the junction left unmatched. The CDR3 has 16 amino acids. Germline CDR1 SGHTA, CDR2 FQGNSA.